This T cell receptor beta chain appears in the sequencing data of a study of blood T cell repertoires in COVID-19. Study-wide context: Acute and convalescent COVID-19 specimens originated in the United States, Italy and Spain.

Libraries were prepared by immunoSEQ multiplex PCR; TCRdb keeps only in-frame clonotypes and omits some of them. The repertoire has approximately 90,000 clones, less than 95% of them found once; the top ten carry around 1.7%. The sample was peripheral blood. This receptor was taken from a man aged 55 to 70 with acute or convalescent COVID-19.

The DNA of the CDR3 is TGTGCCAGCAGCCACCGCAGCGATCAAGTGGATGGCTACACCTTC. It yields the protein CASSHRSDQVDGYTF. The V call is TRBV7-8, the J call TRBJ1-2, with D uncertain. V lost 5 bases to trimming and J lost 6 bases, with 19 bases between them. The CDR3 covers 15 residues. Germline lookup yields CDR1 SGHVS and CDR2 FQNEAQ.